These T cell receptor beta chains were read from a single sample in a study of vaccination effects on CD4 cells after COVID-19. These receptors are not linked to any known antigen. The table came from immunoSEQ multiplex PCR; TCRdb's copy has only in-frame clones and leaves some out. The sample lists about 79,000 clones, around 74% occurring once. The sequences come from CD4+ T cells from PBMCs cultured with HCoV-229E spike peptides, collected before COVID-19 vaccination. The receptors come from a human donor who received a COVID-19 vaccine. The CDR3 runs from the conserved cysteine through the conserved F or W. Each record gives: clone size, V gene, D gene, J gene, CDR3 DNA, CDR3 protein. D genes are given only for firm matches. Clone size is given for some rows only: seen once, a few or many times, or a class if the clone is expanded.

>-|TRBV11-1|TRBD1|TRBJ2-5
TGTGCCAGCAGCTTGACAGGGTTTGGAGAGACCCAGTACTTC
CASSLTGFGETQYF
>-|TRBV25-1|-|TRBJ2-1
TGTGCCAGCGCGGCAGGCGGTTATGAGCAGTTCTTC
CASAAGGYEQFF
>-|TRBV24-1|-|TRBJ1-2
TGTGCCACCAGTGATTGGGATGGGGACTATGGCTACACCTTC
CATSDWDGDYGYTF
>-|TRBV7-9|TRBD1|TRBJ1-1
TGTGCCAGCAGCCCAAGGGACAGGGGGATTGGGGCCACTGAAGCTTTCTTT
CASSPRDRGIGATEAFF
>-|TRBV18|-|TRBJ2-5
TGTGCCAGCTCACCACCAACAGTCCAAGAGACCCAGTACTTC
CASSPPTVQETQYF
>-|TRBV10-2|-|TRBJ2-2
TGCGCCAGCAAGGACGTGGTGGTCACCGGGGAGCTGTTTTTT
CASKDVVVTGELFF
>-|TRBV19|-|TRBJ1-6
TGTGCCAGTAGTACCACGGGACACGTCATTAGCTCCTATAATTCACCCCTCCACTTT
CASSTTGHVISSYNSPLHF
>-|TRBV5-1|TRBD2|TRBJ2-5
TGCGCCAGCAGCTCTAATCCGGGACTAGGGGGAGAGACCCAGTACTTC
CASSSNPGLGGETQYF
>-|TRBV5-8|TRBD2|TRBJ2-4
TGTGCCAGCAGCATGGGACTAGCGGGCGCGATGAAAAACATTCAGTACTTC
CASSMGLAGAMKNIQYF
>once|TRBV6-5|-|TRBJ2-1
TGTGCCAGCAGTCCTAGCCTGGGGGGGGCTGAGTTCTTC
CASSPSLGGAEFF
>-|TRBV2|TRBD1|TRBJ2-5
TGTGCCAGCAGTGGGGACAGCAAAGAGACCCAGTACTTC
CASSGDSKETQYF
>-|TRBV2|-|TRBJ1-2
TGTGCCAGCACCATACAGGGACACTATGGCTACACCTTC
CASTIQGHYGYTF
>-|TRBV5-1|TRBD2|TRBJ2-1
TGCGCCAGCAGCGACTCCGGGACTAGCGTGTTAAATGAGCAGTTCTTC
CASSDSGTSVLNEQFF
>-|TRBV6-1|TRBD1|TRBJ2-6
TGTGCCAGCAGTGGGTCACCGACAGGGACTGGGGCCAACGTCCTGACTTTC
CASSGSPTGTGANVLTF
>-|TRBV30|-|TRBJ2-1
TGTGCCTGGAGCTTTGGACGCAGTACCTACAATGAGCAGTTCTTC
CAWSFGRSTYNEQFF
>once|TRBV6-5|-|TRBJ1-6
TGTGCCAGCGCTCAGGGTGGCAATTCACCCCTCCACTTT
CASAQGGNSPLHF
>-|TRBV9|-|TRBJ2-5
TGTGCCAGCAGCGGGGGGGAGACCCAGTACTTC
CASSGGETQYF
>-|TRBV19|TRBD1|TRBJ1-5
TGTGCCAGTAGTACTACAGGGGGGACGAGCAATCAGCCCCAGCATTTT
CASSTTGGTSNQPQHF
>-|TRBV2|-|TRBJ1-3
TGTGCCAGCAGTGAACGGGGGGTAGTCTCCGGAAACACCATATATTTT
CASSERGVVSGNTIYF
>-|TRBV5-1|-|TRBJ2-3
TGCGCCAGCAGCTTGTTGGCTAGCGCGAGCGTGAGCACAGATACGCAGTATTTT
CASSLLASASVSTDTQYF
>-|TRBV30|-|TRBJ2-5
TGTGCCTGTACGGGCCAGCGGAACGGGGAGACCCAGTACTTC
CACTGQRNGETQYF
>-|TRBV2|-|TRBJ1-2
TGTGCCAGCACCCCAGACAGCAACTATGGCTACACCTTC
CASTPDSNYGYTF
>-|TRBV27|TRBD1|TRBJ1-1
TGTGCCAGCAGCCCTGACAGGGGAGCTCTGAACACTGAAGCTTTCTTT
CASSPDRGALNTEAFF
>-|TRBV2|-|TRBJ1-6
TGTGCCAGCAGTGAGGGGGGAACGTTTGGTACCCTCCACTTT
CASSEGGTFGTLHF
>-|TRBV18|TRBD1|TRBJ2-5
TGTGCCAGCTCACCTGACAGGGGTGAGACCCAGTACTTC
CASSPDRGETQYF
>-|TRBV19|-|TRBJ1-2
TGTGCCAGTAGTATATCCAGGGCCTATGGCTACACCTTC
CASSISRAYGYTF
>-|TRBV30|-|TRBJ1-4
TGTGCCTCGCGATTAAACGGTCGGGAAAAACTGTTTTTT
CASRLNGREKLFF
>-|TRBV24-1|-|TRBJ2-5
TGTGCCACCAGTGACCGCCGGGGCGACCGGGGGACCCAGTACTTC
CATSDRRGDRGTQYF
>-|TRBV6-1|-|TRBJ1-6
TGTGCCAGCAGTGTTAGCCCCCCGGCCGGAATTCAAAAGGATAATTCACCCCTCCACTTT
CASSVSPPAGIQKDNSPLHF
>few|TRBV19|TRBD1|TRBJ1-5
TGTGCCAGTACCCGGGACAGGGGGGATCAGCCCCAGCATTTT
CASTRDRGDQPQHF
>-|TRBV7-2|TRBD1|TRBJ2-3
TGTGCCAGCAGCTTAGTTGGCGCAGGGGGCGGCACAGATACGCAGTATTTT
CASSLVGAGGGTDTQYF
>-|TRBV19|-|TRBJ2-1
TGTGCCAGTACCCTATTGGGGGGCCCCTACAATGAGCAGTTCTTC
CASTLLGGPYNEQFF
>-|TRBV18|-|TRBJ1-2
TGTGCCAGCTCACCGAACATCGACTTATACGGCTACACCTTC
CASSPNIDLYGYTF
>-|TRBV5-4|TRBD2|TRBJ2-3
TGTGCCAGCACGTCGTTAGCGGGGGGGCGAATGACAGATACGCAGTATTTT
CASTSLAGGRMTDTQYF
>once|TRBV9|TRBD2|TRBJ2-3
TGTGCCAGCAGCGCGGGACTATACATAGATACGCAGTATTTT
CASSAGLYIDTQYF
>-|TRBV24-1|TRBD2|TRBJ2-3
TGTGCCACCAGTGACCCCGGACTAGCGGGGGCTCATACGGATACGCAGTATTTT
CATSDPGLAGAHTDTQYF
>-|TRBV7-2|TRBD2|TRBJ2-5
TGTGCCAGCAGCTTAGTTGGGCTAGCGGGGGGGCCGGAGACCCAGTACTTC
CASSLVGLAGGPETQYF
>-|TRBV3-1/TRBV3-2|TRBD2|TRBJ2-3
TGTGCCAGCAGCCAGACTAGCGGGGGGCTAACAGATACGCAGTATTTT
CASSQTSGGLTDTQYF
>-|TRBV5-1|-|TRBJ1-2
TGCGCCAGCAGCTTGGGTCAGACAAACTCTAACTATGGCTACACCTTC
CASSLGQTNSNYGYTF
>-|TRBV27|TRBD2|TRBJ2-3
TGTGCCAGCAGTTCACAGACTAGCGGGGGGGATACGCAGTATTTT
CASSSQTSGGDTQYF
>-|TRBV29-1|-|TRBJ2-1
TGCAGCGTTGAACATGGTGGCAGCCTTATGAAAAATGAGCAGTTCTTC
CSVEHGGSLMKNEQFF
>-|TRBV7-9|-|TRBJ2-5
TGTGCCAGCAGCATTAGTCACGGACTAAAGACCCAGTACTTC
CASSISHGLKTQYF
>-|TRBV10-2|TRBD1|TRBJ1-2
TGCGCCAGCAGGGACTCCGGGACAGGGGGCAGCTACACCTTC
CASRDSGTGGSYTF
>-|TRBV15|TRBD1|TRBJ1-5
TGTGCCACCAGCAGAGACAGAGACAGGGGCAATCAGCCCCAGCATTTT
CATSRDRDRGNQPQHF
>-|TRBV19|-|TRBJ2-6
TGTGCCAGTGGACCTATACAGCTAAAGGCTTCCGGGGCCAACGTCCTGACTTTC
CASGPIQLKASGANVLTF
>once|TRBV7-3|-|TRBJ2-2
TGTGCCAGCAGCTTATCCGGGGGCGACTACGGGGAGCTGTTTTTT
CASSLSGGDYGELFF
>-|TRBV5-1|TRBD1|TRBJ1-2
TGCGCCAGCAGCTTGTTTGCGCGACAGGGGATGGGCTACACCTTC
CASSLFARQGMGYTF
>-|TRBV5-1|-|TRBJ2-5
TGCGCCAGCAGCTTGGGGATTAGGGGCGGTCAAGAGACCCAGTACTTC
CASSLGIRGGQETQYF
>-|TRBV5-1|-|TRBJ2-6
TGCGCCAGCAGCTTACAGGGAAACTCTGGGGCCAACGTCCTGACTTTC
CASSLQGNSGANVLTF
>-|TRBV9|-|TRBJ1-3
TGTGCCAGCAGCGCAGGAGGGAGTGGCTCTGGAAACACCATATATTTT
CASSAGGSGSGNTIYF